This TCR beta chain comes out of a study of molecular identifiers for immune sequencing clone quantification. This clonotype was counted many times. TCRdb re-called the PCR reads through MiXCR, storing one row per CDR3 protein. The sample yields some 680,000 distinct CDR3 sequences, roughly 27% seen once. This TCR was recovered from a human donor in good health. Some libraries in this study had Jurkat cell RNA spiked in. Sequencing used naive CD8+ T cells from blood, with Jurkat cell RNA spiked in. As for subset: FACS-sorted CD8+CD4-CCR7+CD45RA+ naive T cells.

CDR3 residues: CASSAGQGTDTQYF. The CDR3 nucleotides read TGTGCCAGCAGTGCCGGACAGGGCACAGATACGCAGTATTTT. The V call is TRBV6-5, the J call TRBJ2-3; TRBD1 matches at 7 bases. Trimming removed 5 bases from V and 1 base from J; junction bases left unmatched: 3. From germline, CDR1 is MNHEY and CDR2 SVGAGI. The CDR3 loop spans 14 amino acids.